This is a list of T cell receptor beta chains from one sample in a study of T cell changes during pregnancy in multiple sclerosis. Method: immunoSEQ multiplex PCR; TCRdb's copy keeps in-frame clones and lacks some. The data hold tens of thousands of clones, with over 85% observed a single time. This material consisted of peripheral blood, taken in the third trimester of pregnancy. The receptor source for this set is a female donor in good health, enrolled as a control in a pregnancy study. The CDR3 runs from the conserved cysteine through the conserved F or W. The D gene is left open where the match is weak. Part of the rows lack a size; the others show once, few, many or a class for expanded clones.

15	TRBD1	TRBJ2-3	TRBV6-5	once	TGTGCCAGCAGTTCCGACGACAGGGGGCGTAAAGGGCAGTATTTT	CASSSDDRGRKGQYF
15	TRBD1	TRBJ1-2	TRBV18	-	TGTGCCAGCTCACCCTCGACAGGGGCTAACTATGGCTACACCTTC	CASSPSTGANYGYTF
16	TRBD1	TRBJ1-3	TRBV9	-	TGTGCCAGCAGCGGGACAGGGGCTATCTCTGGAAACACCATATATTTT	CASSGTGAISGNTIYF
14	TRBD1	TRBJ1-2	TRBV29-1	-	TGCAGCGTTGAAGTGGACAGGTCTAACTATGGCTACACCTTC	CSVEVDRSNYGYTF
14	TRBD1	TRBJ1-4	TRBV5-1	-	TGCGCCAGCAGCCGGGACAGGGTTAGTGAAAAACTGTTTTTT	CASSRDRVSEKLFF
17	-	TRBJ1-4	TRBV4-1	-	TGCGCCAGCAGCCTACAGGGTCAAAGTACAACTAATGAAAAACTGTTTTTT	CASSLQGQSTTNEKLFF
15	TRBD2	TRBJ2-1	TRBV9	-	TGTGCCAGCAGCGTAGCTGGGGCGGGGGTTTCTGAGCAGTTCTTC	CASSVAGAGVSEQFF
13	-	TRBJ1-1	TRBV5-1	-	TGCGCCAGCAGCCGCCGGGGAAGCACTGAAGCTTTCTTT	CASSRRGSTEAFF
14	TRBD1	TRBJ1-5	TRBV6-5	-	TGTGCCAGCAGTTACAGACAGGGGAGTCAGCCCCAGCATTTT	CASSYRQGSQPQHF
16	TRBD1	TRBJ1-3	TRBV13	-	TGTGCCAGCAGCTTGTCCGGGACAGCCCAGCGGAACACCATATATTTT	CASSLSGTAQRNTIYF
15	TRBD1	TRBJ1-2	TRBV7-9	-	TGTGCCAGCAGCCACGCCAACAGGGGCAACTATGGCTACACCTTC	CASSHANRGNYGYTF
13	-	TRBJ2-5	TRBV11-2	-	TGTGCCAGCAGCTTAGGTGACTGGGAGACCCAGTACTTC	CASSLGDWETQYF
16	TRBD2	TRBJ2-5	TRBV29-1	-	TGCAGCGTTGAGGTTGGAAGCGGGGGAAGGCAAGAGACCCAGTACTTC	CSVEVGSGGRQETQYF
13	TRBD2	TRBJ2-7	TRBV2	once	TGTGCCAGTCCGGGCGGGAGCCCCTACGAGCAGTACTTC	CASPGGSPYEQYF
15	-	TRBJ2-7	TRBV6-5	-	TGTGCCAGCAGTTACAATGGGCTAGCGTGGGGCGAGCAGTACTTC	CASSYNGLAWGEQYF
13	-	TRBJ1-1	TRBV2	-	TGTGCCAGCAGTGAATTGGGCAGGGAGGCAGCTTTCTTT	CASSELGREAAFF
14	-	TRBJ1-1	TRBV4-1	-	TGCGCCAGCAGCCAGGCGCTCCGGGACACCCAAGCTTTCTTT	CASSQALRDTQAFF
15	-	TRBJ2-3	TRBV28	-	TGTGCCAGCAGTTTCGGTGGTTCCACCCCAGATACGCAGTATTTT	CASSFGGSTPDTQYF
17	TRBD1	TRBJ1-1	TRBV7-9	-	TGTGCCAGCAGCTTAGCACTCCGGGACAGGGGGTTTTCTGAAGCTTTCTTT	CASSLALRDRGFSEAFF
14	TRBD1	TRBJ1-1	TRBV27	-	TGTGCCAGCAGGGCCGACAGGGAGAACACTGAAGCTTTCTTT	CASRADRENTEAFF
15	TRBD1	TRBJ1-1	TRBV7-3	-	TGTGCCAGCAGCTTTCAGACAGGGGCGGTCACTGAAGCTTTCTTT	CASSFQTGAVTEAFF
14	-	TRBJ2-7	TRBV9	-	TGTGCCAGCAGCGTAGGCGGGGTTACCTACGAGCAGTACTTC	CASSVGGVTYEQYF
16	-	TRBJ2-3	TRBV6-4	-	TGTGCCAGCAGTGACTCCTCGGTAGGGGCCACAGATACGCAGTATTTT	CASSDSSVGATDTQYF
11	-	TRBJ2-5	TRBV7-2	-	TGTGCCAGCAGCTCGGGGGTGACCCAGTACTTC	CASSSGVTQYF
18	-	TRBJ1-6	TRBV1	-	TGCACCAGCAGCCCTACAGGGGGCGCGCTCTCCTATAATTCACCCCTCCACTTT	CTSSPTGGALSYNSPLHF
13	TRBD1	TRBJ2-7	TRBV28	-	TGTGCCAGCCTCGACAGGGACGTCTACGAGCAGTACTTC	CASLDRDVYEQYF
15	TRBD2	TRBJ2-1	TRBV7-9	once	TGTGCCAGCAGCCTTATGACTAGCGGCTACAATGAGCAGTTCTTC	CASSLMTSGYNEQFF
15	-	TRBJ2-2	TRBV6-5	-	TGTGCCAGCAGTCCTCCCCCGGCGAACACCGGGGAGCTGTTTTTT	CASSPPPANTGELFF
15	TRBD1	TRBJ2-2	TRBV4-2	-	TGTGCCAGCAGCCCGGACAGGGGAGTCACCGGGGAGCTGTTTTTT	CASSPDRGVTGELFF
15	TRBD2	TRBJ2-1	TRBV5-1	-	TGCGCCAGCAGCTTTGGCGGGAGAGGGTTGGATGAGCAGTTCTTC	CASSFGGRGLDEQFF
14	-	TRBJ1-1	TRBV29-1	-	TGCAGCGCAGGTGGAGGGCAAGTGAACACTGAAGCTTTCTTT	CSAGGGQVNTEAFF
16	TRBD2	TRBJ2-1	TRBV14	-	TGTGCCAGCAGTGATAGCGGGAGTATCTCCTACAATGAGCAGTTCTTC	CASSDSGSISYNEQFF
15	TRBD2	TRBJ2-1	TRBV19	-	TGTGCCAGTACTTCACTAGCGGGAGGATACAATGAGCAGTTCTTC	CASTSLAGGYNEQFF
17	-	TRBJ1-2	TRBV15	-	TGTGCCACCAGCAGAGATACTTTGGGGAGGGGAGCCTATGGCTACACCTTC	CATSRDTLGRGAYGYTF
13	-	TRBJ1-2	TRBV5-1	-	TGCGCCAGCAGCTCCAAACAGGGTCATGGCTACACCTTC	CASSSKQGHGYTF
14	-	TRBJ1-4	TRBV28	-	TGTGCCAGCAGTCTCGGGGGACCGAATGAAAAACTGTTTTTT	CASSLGGPNEKLFF
13	TRBD1	TRBJ1-3	TRBV6-1	-	TGTGCCACCGCAGGGGGCAATGGAAACACCATATATTTT	CATAGGNGNTIYF
12	-	TRBJ2-7	TRBV6-5	-	TGTGCCAGCAGTTCCCCTCCCTACGAGCAGTACTTC	CASSSPPYEQYF
15	-	TRBJ2-3	TRBV5-1	-	TGCGCCAGCAGCTTGGGAGGGCTGGCCACAGATACGCAGTATTTT	CASSLGGLATDTQYF
13	-	TRBJ1-2	TRBV28	-	TGTGCCAGCAGTTTATCCAGGGGCAATGGCTACACCTTC	CASSLSRGNGYTF
16	-	TRBJ2-1	TRBV4-3	-	TGCGCCAGCAGCCAAGACCCGGGGGAACACTACAATGAGCAGTTCTTC	CASSQDPGEHYNEQFF
15	TRBD1	TRBJ1-5	TRBV30	-	TGTGCCTGGAGAGCCAGACAGGGGAAGGGTCAGCCCCAGCATTTT	CAWRARQGKGQPQHF
16	TRBD2	TRBJ2-7	TRBV9	-	TGTGCCAGCAGCACCGGACTAGCGGGTTTTACCTACGAGCAGTACTTC	CASSTGLAGFTYEQYF
13	TRBD1	TRBJ2-1	TRBV6-5	-	TGTGCCAGCAGTCAGGGGGCGCAAGGTGAGCAGTTCTTC	CASSQGAQGEQFF
16	TRBD2	TRBJ2-5	TRBV6-6	-	TGTGCCAGCAGTGCGGGACTAGCGGGGGGGCAAGAGACCCAGTACTTC	CASSAGLAGGQETQYF
12	TRBD2	TRBJ2-1	TRBV29-1	-	TGCAGCGTTGCTAGCGGGAGCCATGAGCAGTTCTTC	CSVASGSHEQFF
14	-	TRBJ1-1	TRBV25-1	-	TGTGCCAGCAGTGAAAACACAGGGAACACTGAAGCTTTCTTT	CASSENTGNTEAFF
12	-	TRBJ2-7	TRBV7-8	-	TGTGCCAGCAGTCCCACGGGGGAGGAGCAGTACTTC	CASSPTGEEQYF
12	TRBD1	TRBJ2-7	TRBV29-1	-	TGCAGCGCCGGGACAGTGGCCTACGAGCAGTACTTC	CSAGTVAYEQYF